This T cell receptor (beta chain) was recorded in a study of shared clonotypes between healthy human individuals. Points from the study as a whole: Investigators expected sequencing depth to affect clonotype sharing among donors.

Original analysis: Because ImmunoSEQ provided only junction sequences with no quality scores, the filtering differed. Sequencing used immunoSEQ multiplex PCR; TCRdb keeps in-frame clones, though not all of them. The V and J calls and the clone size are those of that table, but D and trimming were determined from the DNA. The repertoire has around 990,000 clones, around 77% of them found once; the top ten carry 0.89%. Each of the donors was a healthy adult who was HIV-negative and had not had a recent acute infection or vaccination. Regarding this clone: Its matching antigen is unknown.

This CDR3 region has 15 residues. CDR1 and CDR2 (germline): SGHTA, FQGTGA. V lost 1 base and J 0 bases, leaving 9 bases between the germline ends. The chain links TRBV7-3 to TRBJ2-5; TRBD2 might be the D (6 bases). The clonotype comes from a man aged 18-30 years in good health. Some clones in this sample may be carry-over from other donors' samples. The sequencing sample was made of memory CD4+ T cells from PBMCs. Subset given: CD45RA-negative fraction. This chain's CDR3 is CASSLIPGDQETQYF. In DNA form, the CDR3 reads TGTGCCAGCAGCTTAATCCCGGGAGACCAAGAGACCCAGTACTTC.